What follows are 10 T cell receptor beta chains derived from one specimen sequenced in a study of blood T cell repertoires in COVID-19. Produced via immunoSEQ multiplex PCR; TCRdb's table is partial and in-frame only. The profile shows fewer than 200,000 clones, more than 75% of them singletons. Sequenced material: peripheral blood. The receptors derive from a woman in her seventies with COVID-19, enrolled during active disease.

The chain recombines TRBV5-1 with TRBJ2-1; unclear D gene. The CDR3 runs to 14 residues. V was clipped by 0 bases and J by 5 bases, with 9 bases between them. The germline gives CDR1 SGHRS, CDR2 YFSETQ. The CDR3 sequence is CASSLDGQNNEQFF. For the CDR3, the DNA is TGCGCCAGCAGCTTGGATGGCCAAAACAATGAGCAGTTCTTC.

The count of this clone is one. The V and J genes are TRBV3-1 (or the pseudogene TRBV3-2) and TRBJ2-7, with a possible D match to TRBD2 (6 bases). The CDR3 consists of 12 residues. Germline-derived CDR1 and CDR2 are LGHDT and YNNKEL (reference sequence). Between the trimmed V and J ends, which lost 3 bases and 9 bases, there was a span of 12 bases. The DNA for the CDR3 is TGTGCCAGCAGCCAGGGGACTCTGGGGCAGTACTTC. Its protein is CASSQGTLGQYF.

This clone has only one observation. V gene TRBV6-5 combines with J gene TRBJ1-4; 9 bases fit TRBD1. Per the germline V gene, CDR1 is MNHEY and CDR2 is SVGAGI. Unmatched junction bases numbered 6, after V lost 10 bases and J lost 6 bases. This CDR3 comprises 13 residues. CDR3 residues: CATAGDRDEKLFF. The DNA for the CDR3 is TGTGCCACCGCCGGGGACAGGGATGAAAAACTGTTTTTT.

The chain combines TRBV24-1 with TRBJ2-1; a weak D match, TRBD2 (5 bases). The CDR3 is 16 amino acids. V gave up 3 bases and J gave up 0 bases, with 11 bases separating them. The germline gives CDR1 KGHDR, CDR2 SFDVKD. The CDR3 coding sequence is TGTGCCACCAGTGATCAAACGGGGAGCTCCTACAATGAGCAGTTCTTC. This codes for CATSDQTGSSYNEQFF.

The chain couples TRBV7-2 to TRBJ2-3, with a weak D call TRBD1 (7 bases). V lost 3 bases and J 4 bases, leaving 14 bases between the germline ends. Germline CDR1 is SGHTA and CDR2 is FQGNSA. This CDR3 is built from 15 residues. The CDR3 here is CASSFRGREPDTQYF. The CDR3 DNA reads TGTGCCAGCAGCTTTAGGGGGCGGGAACCAGATACGCAGTATTTT.

The chain recombines TRBV5-4 with TRBJ1-1; perhaps TRBD1 as D (5 bases). Germline values: CDR1 SGHNT, CDR2 YYREEE (reference sequence). CDR3 length equals 14 residues. V lost 4 bases and J lost 1, with 11 bases in between. The CDR3 reads CASSETGGNTEAFF. The DNA for the CDR3 is TGTGCCAGCAGCGAAACGGGGGGGAACACTGAAGCTTTCTTT.

The chain uses TRBV19 and TRBJ2-7; 9 nucleotides line up with TRBD1. V gave up 4 bases and J gave up 5 bases; unmatched junction bases: 9. The germline V gene has CDR1 LNHDA and CDR2 SQIVND (reference sequence). The CDR3 has 15 residues. The CDR3 DNA reads TGTGCCAGTAGTAACCCGGGACAGGGTAGGGACGAGCAGTACTTC. Amino acid sequence: CASSNPGQGRDEQYF.

The chain has TRBV27 and TRBJ2-7, with D maybe TRBD2 (6 bases). CDR1 MNHEY and CDR2 SMNVEV come from the germline V gene (reference sequence). The ends were cut back, 3 bases at V and 2 bases at J, with 14 bases in the middle. The CDR3 runs to 15 residues. For the CDR3, the DNA is TGTGCCAGCAGTTTCTACGGGAGAGTTCCCTACGAGCAGTACTTC. Translated, it gives CASSFYGRVPYEQYF.

V gene TRBV11-2 combines with J gene TRBJ2-2, with D uncertain. The V and J ends lost 2 bases and 1 base respectively, with 5 bases between them. The CDR3 extends over 14 amino acids. CDR1 and CDR2 from the germline V gene are SGHAT and FQNNGV. Written as DNA, the CDR3 is TGTGCCAGCAGCTTATCCAGGAACACCGGGGAGCTGTTTTTT. Residues: CASSLSRNTGELFF.

In the case of this clone: At the DNA level, this CDR3 is encoded by other sequences in the same sample as well. The gene calls are TRBV29-1 and TRBJ1-1; D gene uncertain. The CDR3 length is 12 residues. V lost 1 base and J 1 base, leaving 4 bases between the germline ends. The germline gives CDR1 SQVTM, CDR2 ANQGSEA. DNA of the CDR3: TGCAGCGTTGAAGGAGGGAACACTGAAGCTTTCTTT. This codes for CSVEGGNTEAFF.